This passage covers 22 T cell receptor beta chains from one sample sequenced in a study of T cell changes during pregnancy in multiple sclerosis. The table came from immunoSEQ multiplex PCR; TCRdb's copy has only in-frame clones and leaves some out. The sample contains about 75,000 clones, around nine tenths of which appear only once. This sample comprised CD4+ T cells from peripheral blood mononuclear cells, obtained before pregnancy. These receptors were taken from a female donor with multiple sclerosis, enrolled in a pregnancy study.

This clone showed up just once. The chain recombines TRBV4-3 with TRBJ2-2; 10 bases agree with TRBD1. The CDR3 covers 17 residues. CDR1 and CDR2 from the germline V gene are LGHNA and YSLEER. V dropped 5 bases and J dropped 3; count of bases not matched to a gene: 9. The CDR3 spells CASSVGRTGGYTGELFF. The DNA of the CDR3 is TGCGCCAGCAGCGTAGGGAGGACAGGGGGTTACACCGGGGAGCTGTTTTTT.

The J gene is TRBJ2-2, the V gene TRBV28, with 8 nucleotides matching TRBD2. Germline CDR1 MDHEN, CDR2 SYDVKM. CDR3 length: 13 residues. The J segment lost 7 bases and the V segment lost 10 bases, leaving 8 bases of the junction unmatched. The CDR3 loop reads CATSERENGELFF. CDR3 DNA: TGTGCCACCTCCGAGCGGGAGAACGGGGAGCTGTTTTTT.

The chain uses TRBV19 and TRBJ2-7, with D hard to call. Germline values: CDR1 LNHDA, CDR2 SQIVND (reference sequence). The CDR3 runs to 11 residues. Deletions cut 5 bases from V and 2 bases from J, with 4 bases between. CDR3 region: CASSAAYEQYF. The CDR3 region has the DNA TGTGCCAGTAGTGCGGCCTACGAGCAGTACTTC. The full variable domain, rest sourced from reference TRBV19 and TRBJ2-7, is DGGITQSPKYLFRKEGQNVTLSCEQNLNHDAMYWYRQDPGQGLRLIYYSQIVNDFQKGDIAEGYSVSREKKESFPLTVTSAQKNPTAFYLCASSAAYEQYFGPGTRLTVT.

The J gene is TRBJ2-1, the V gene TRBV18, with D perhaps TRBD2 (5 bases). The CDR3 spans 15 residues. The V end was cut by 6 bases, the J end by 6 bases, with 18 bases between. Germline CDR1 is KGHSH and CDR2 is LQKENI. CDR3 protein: CASSPTLTRSNEQFF. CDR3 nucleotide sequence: TGTGCCAGCTCTCCTACCCTAACTAGATCCAATGAGCAGTTCTTC.

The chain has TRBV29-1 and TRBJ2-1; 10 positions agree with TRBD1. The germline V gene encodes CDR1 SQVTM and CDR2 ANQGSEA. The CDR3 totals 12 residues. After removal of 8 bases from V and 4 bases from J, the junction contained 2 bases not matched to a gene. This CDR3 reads CSLDRGYNEQFF. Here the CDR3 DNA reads TGCAGCCTGGACAGGGGGTACAATGAGCAGTTCTTC.

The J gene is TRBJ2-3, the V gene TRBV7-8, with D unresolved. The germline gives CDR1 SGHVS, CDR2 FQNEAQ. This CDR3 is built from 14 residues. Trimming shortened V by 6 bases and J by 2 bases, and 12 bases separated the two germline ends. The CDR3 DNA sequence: TGTGCCAGCAGTCGCAGTCCCGACACAGATACGCAGTATTTT. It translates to CASSRSPDTDTQYF.

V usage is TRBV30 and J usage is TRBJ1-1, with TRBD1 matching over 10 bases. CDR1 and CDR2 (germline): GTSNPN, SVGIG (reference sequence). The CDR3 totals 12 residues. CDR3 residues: CVGQGFNTEAFF. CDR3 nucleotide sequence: TGTGTGGGACAGGGGTTTAACACTGAAGCTTTCTTT. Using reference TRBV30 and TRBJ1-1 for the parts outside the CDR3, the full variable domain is SQTIHQWPATLVQPVGSPLSLECTVEGTSNPNLYWYRQAAGRGLQLLFYSVGIGQISSEVPQNLSASRPQDRQFILSSKKLLLSDSGFYLCVGQGFNTEAFFGQGTRLTVV.

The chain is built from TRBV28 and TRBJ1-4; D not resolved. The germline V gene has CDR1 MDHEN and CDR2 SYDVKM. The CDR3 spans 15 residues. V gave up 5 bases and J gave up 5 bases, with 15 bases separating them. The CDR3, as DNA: TGTGCCAGCAGTCTAGTAGGCGGATTAAATGAAAAACTGTTTTTT. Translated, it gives CASSLVGGLNEKLFF. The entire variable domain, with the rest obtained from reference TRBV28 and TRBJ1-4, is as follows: DVKVTQSSRYLVKRTGEKVFLECVQDMDHENMFWYRQDPGLGLRLIYFSYDVKMKEKGDIPEGYSVSREKKERFSLILESASTNQTSMYLCASSLVGGLNEKLFFGSGTQLSVL.

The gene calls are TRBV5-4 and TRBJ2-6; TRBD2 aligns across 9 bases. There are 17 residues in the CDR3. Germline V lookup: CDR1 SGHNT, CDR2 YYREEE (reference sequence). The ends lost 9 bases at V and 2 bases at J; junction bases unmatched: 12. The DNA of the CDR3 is TGTGCCACCTACTTTCCGCGCGGGGGGGCTGGGGCCAACGTCCTGACTTTC. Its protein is CATYFPRGGAGANVLTF.

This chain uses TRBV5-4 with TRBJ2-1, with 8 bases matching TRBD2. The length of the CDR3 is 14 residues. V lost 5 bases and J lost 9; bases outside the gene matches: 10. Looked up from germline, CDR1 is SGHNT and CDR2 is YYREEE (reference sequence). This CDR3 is CASSPTSALSEQFF. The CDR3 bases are TGTGCCAGCAGTCCGACTAGCGCTTTGAGTGAGCAGTTCTTC.

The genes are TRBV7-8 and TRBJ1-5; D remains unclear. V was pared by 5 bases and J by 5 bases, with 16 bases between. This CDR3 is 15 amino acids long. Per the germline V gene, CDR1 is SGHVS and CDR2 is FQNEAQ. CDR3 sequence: CASSHHGGVDQPQHF. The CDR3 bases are TGTGCCAGCAGCCACCACGGCGGGGTCGATCAGCCCCAGCATTTT.

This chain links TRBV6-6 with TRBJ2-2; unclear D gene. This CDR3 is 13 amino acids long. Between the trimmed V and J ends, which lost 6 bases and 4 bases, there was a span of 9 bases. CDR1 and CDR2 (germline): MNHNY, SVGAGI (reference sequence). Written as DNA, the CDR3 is TGTGCCAGCAGATCCTCGAGCACCGGGGAGCTGTTTTTT. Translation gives CASRSSSTGELFF.

The CDR3 region has the DNA TGTGCCAGCAGTCTAGGGGGCCCCCAGGGGGAGACCCAGTACTTC. Its translation: CASSLGGPQGETQYF. V and J are TRBV2 and TRBJ2-5; 7 nucleotides line up with TRBD1. The germline V gene has CDR1 SNHLY and CDR2 FYNNEI. CDR3 size: 15 residues. V lost 5 bases, J lost 5 bases, and 11 bases stayed unmatched. The full variable domain, its missing parts supplied by reference TRBV2 and TRBJ2-5, is EPEVTQTPSHQVTQMGQEVILRCVPISNHLYFYWYRQILGQKVEFLVSFYNNEISEKSEIFDDQFSVERPDGSNFTLKIRSTKLEDSAMYFCASSLGGPQGETQYFGPGTRLLVL.

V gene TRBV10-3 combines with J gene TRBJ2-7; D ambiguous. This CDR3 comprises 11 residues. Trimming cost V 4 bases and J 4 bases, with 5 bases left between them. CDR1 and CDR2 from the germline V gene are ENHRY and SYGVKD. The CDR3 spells CAISGTYEQYF. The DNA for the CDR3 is TGTGCCATCAGTGGAACTTACGAGCAGTACTTC.

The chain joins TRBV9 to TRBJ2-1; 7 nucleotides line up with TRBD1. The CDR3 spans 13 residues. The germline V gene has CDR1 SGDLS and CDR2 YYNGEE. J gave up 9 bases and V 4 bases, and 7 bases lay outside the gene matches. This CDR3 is CASSPQGLVEQFF. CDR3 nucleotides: TGTGCCAGCAGCCCACAGGGGTTGGTTGAGCAGTTCTTC.

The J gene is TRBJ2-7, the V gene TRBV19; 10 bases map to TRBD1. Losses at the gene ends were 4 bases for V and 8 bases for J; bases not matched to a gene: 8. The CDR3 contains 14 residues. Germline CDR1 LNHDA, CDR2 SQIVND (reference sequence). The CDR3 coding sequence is TGTGCCAGTAGTACGGGGACAGGGGCCGCCAAGCAGTACTTC. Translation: CASSTGTGAAKQYF.

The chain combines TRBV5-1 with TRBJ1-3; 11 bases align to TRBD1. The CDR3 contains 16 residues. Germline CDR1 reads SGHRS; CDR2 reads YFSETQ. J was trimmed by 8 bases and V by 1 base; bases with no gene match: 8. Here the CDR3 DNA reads TGCGCCAGCAGCTTGCGGCCCGGGACAGGGGGTGACACCATATATTTT. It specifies CASSLRPGTGGDTIYF. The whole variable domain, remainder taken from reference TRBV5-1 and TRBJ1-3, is KAGVTQTPRYLIKTRGQQVTLSCSPISGHRSVSWYQQTPGQGLQFLFEYFSETQRNKGNFPGRFSGRQFSNSRSEMNVSTLELGDSALYLCASSLRPGTGGDTIYFGEGSWLTVV.

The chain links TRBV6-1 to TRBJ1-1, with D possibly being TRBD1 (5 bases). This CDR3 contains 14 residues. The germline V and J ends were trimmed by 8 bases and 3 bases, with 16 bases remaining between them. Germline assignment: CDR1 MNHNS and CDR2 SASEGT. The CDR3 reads CASSLIGGYTEAFF. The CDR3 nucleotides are TGTGCCAGCTCCCTGATCGGGGGTTACACTGAAGCTTTCTTT.

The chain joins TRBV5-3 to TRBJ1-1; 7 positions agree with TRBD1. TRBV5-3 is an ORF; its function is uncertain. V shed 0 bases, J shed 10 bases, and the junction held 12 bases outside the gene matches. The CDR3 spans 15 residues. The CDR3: CARSLADRVKSIAFF. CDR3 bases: TGTGCCAGAAGCTTGGCCGACAGGGTGAAGTCAATAGCTTTCTTT.

The CDR3 spells CASRRGLAGVVEQFF. The CDR3 DNA reads TGTGCCAGCAGGAGGGGACTAGCGGGAGTAGTTGAGCAGTTCTTC. This chain uses TRBV2 with TRBJ2-1, with 14 bases matching TRBD2. Germline loops: CDR1 SNHLY, CDR2 FYNNEI. With 6 bases clipped from V and 9 bases from J, the junction kept 7 bases outside the gene matches. This CDR3 has 15 residues. The whole variable domain, remainder taken from reference TRBV2 and TRBJ2-1, is EPEVTQTPSHQVTQMGQEVILRCVPISNHLYFYWYRQILGQKVEFLVSFYNNEISEKSEIFDDQFSVERPDGSNFTLKIRSTKLEDSAMYFCASRRGLAGVVEQFFGPGTRLTVL.

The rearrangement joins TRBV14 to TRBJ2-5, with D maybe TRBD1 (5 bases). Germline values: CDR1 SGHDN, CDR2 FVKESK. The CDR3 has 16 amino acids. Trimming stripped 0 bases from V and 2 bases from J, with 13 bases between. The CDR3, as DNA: TGTGCCAGCAGCCAAGATGGCTGGCAGGGTCAAGAGACCCAGTACTTC. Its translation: CASSQDGWQGQETQYF.

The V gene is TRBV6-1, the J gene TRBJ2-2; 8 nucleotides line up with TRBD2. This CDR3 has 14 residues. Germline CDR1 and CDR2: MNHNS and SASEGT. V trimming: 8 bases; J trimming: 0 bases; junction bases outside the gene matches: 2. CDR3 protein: CASSGLANTGELFF. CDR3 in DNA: TGTGCCAGCTCGGGACTAGCGAACACCGGGGAGCTGTTTTTT.